This T cell receptor beta chain emerged from a study of PD-1 blockade in classical Hodgkin lymphoma. This CDR3 has 17 amino acids. V gave up 3 bases and J gave up 0 bases, with 19 bases separating them. CDR1 is SGDLS, CDR2 YYNGEE, per germline. Exposure to brentuximab vedotin varied, and each patient had relapsed following autologous stem cell transplantation. As to this clone: The antigen is undetermined.

General observations from the study: Patients were excluded if nivolumab began under 1 year after ASCT (the autologous transplant).

This table comes from immunoSEQ multiplex PCR, and its TCRdb copy is limited to in-frame clones, with some not included. This sample has about 150,000 clones, with around four fifths found just once. The starting material was peripheral blood mononuclear cells (PBMCs), obtained before the second cycle of nivolumab. The chain combines TRBV9 with TRBJ2-7, with D possibly TRBD1 on 8 matching bases. The sequence was collected from a human donor with classical Hodgkin lymphoma. The CDR3: CASSAYSGTGLSYEQYF. CDR3 in DNA: TGTGCCAGCAGCGCTTACAGCGGGACAGGCCTCTCCTACGAGCAGTACTTC.